The rows below give T cell receptor beta chains drawn from one sample of a study of blood T cell repertoires in COVID-19. The protocol was immunoSEQ multiplex PCR, while the TCRdb copy is restricted to in-frame clones and leaves out a portion. The sample lists more than 40,000 clones, 86% occurring once. The material sequenced was peripheral blood. These receptors were taken from a woman older than 75 with acute or convalescent COVID-19. CDR3s include the opening cysteine and the closing phenylalanine or tryptophan. D genes are given only for firm matches. Expanded clones are given a class, and other clones once, few, many or no size at all.

>.|TRBV19|TRBD1|TRBJ1-6
CASSMGTGLNSPLHF
TGTGCCAGTAGTATGGGGACAGGGCTCAATTCACCCCTCCACTTT
>.|TRBV10-3|TRBD1|TRBJ1-2
CAIGQAINYGYTF
TGTGCCATAGGACAGGCGATTAACTATGGCTACACCTTC
>.|TRBV15|.|TRBJ2-3
CATSRDGTGGRVDTQYF
TGTGCCACCAGCAGAGATGGGACGGGGGGCCGGGTAGATACGCAGTATTTT
>.|TRBV6-5|.|TRBJ1-2
CASSQQGGQNNGYTF
TGTGCCAGCAGCCAACAGGGTGGACAGAACAACGGCTACACCTTC
>.|TRBV9|TRBD2|TRBJ2-1
CASSAGTSVRNEQFF
TGTGCCAGCAGCGCTGGGACTAGCGTGAGGAATGAGCAGTTCTTC
>.|TRBV20-1|.|TRBJ2-3
CSASRSEDTQYF
TGCAGTGCTAGTCGGTCCGAGGATACGCAGTATTTT
>.|TRBV7-9|.|TRBJ2-7
CASSFDRPRVSEQYF
TGTGCCAGCAGCTTCGATCGTCCCCGGGTCTCCGAGCAGTACTTC
>.|TRBV7-2|.|TRBJ1-6
CASSLESSYNSPLHF
TGTGCCAGCAGCTTGGAGAGCTCCTATAATTCACCCCTCCACTTT
>.|TRBV5-1|.|TRBJ2-1
CASSLSQRANNEQFF
TGCGCCAGCAGCTTGTCCCAGCGGGCAAACAATGAGCAGTTCTTC
>.|TRBV7-6|TRBD2|TRBJ2-5
CASSLDQGLAGGETQYF
TGTGCCAGCAGCTTAGACCAGGGACTAGCGGGGGGAGAGACCCAGTACTTC
>.|TRBV6-1|.|TRBJ1-2
CASSERDYGYTF
TGTGCCAGCAGTGAGCGTGACTATGGCTACACCTTC
>.|TRBV7-8|TRBD1|TRBJ1-2
CASSPGTGVNYGYTF
TGTGCCAGCAGCCCCGGGACAGGGGTCAACTATGGCTACACCTTC
>.|TRBV5-8|.|TRBJ1-5
CASSFVPREPQHF
TGTGCCAGCAGCTTTGTGCCCCGGGAGCCCCAGCATTTT
>.|TRBV30|.|TRBJ1-6
CAWSQGTNSPLHF
TGTGCCTGGAGTCAGGGGACTAATTCACCCCTCCACTTT
>once|TRBV5-4|TRBD1|TRBJ1-6
CASSLAGQVVNSPLHF
TGTGCCAGCAGCTTGGCCGGACAGGTGGTTAATTCACCCCTCCACTTT
>.|TRBV30|TRBD1|TRBJ2-7
CAWSVGTGSYEQYF
TGTGCCTGGAGTGTAGGGACAGGGTCCTACGAGCAGTACTTC
>few|TRBV7-2|TRBD1|TRBJ1-5
CASSPGQGQPQHF
TGTGCCAGCAGCCCGGGACAGGGTCAGCCCCAGCATTTT
>.|TRBV27|.|TRBJ1-1
CASRTGKKAFF
TGTGCCAGCAGAACAGGGAAGAAAGCTTTCTTT
>.|TRBV6-5|TRBD2|TRBJ2-3
CASTSEGLRADTQYF
TGTGCCAGCACGTCGGAGGGACTACGAGCAGATACGCAGTATTTT
>.|TRBV19|.|TRBJ1-1
CASSIPGGAMNTEAFF
TGTGCCAGTAGTATCCCGGGGGGGGCAATGAACACTGAAGCTTTCTTT
>.|TRBV7-8|.|TRBJ1-4
CASSISSGAIRKTNEKLFF
TGTGCCAGCAGCATATCCTCAGGGGCCATAAGAAAAACTAATGAAAAACTGTTTTTT
>.|TRBV5-1|.|TRBJ1-4
CASSLAPGDLREKLFF
TGCGCCAGCAGCTTGGCCCCGGGGGATCTTAGGGAAAAACTGTTTTTT
>once|TRBV6-5|TRBD2|TRBJ2-2
CASSSGTSLAGELFF
TGTGCCAGCAGTTCCGGGACTAGCCTAGCCGGGGAGCTGTTTTTT
>.|TRBV5-6|.|TRBJ1-5
CASSRPGSNQPQHF
TGTGCCAGCTCGCGCCCAGGTAGCAATCAGCCCCAGCATTTT
>.|TRBV5-4|TRBD1|TRBJ2-7
CASSLVGQAGEQYF
TGTGCCAGCAGCTTGGTAGGACAGGCGGGCGAGCAGTACTTC
>.|TRBV13|TRBD2|TRBJ2-1
CASSPPTGGGAGNEQFF
TGTGCCAGCAGTCCTCCGACTGGCGGGGGGGCCGGGAATGAGCAGTTCTTC
>.|TRBV12-3/TRBV12-4|.|TRBJ1-4
CASSFLVGGKLFF
TGTGCCAGCAGTTTCTTGGTAGGAGGAAAACTGTTTTTT
>once|TRBV7-6|.|TRBJ1-1
CASSPGSGGGSEAFF
TGTGCCAGCAGCCCAGGGTCGGGAGGGGGGAGTGAAGCTTTCTTT
>.|TRBV3-1/TRBV3-2|.|TRBJ1-6
CASSRQSSYNSPLHF
TGTGCCAGCAGTCGACAGAGCTCCTATAATTCACCCCTCCACTTT
>.|TRBV6-5|TRBD1|TRBJ1-2
CASSPTGFGYTF
TGTGCCAGCAGCCCGACAGGGTTTGGCTACACCTTC
>.|TRBV5-6|.|TRBJ1-5
CASSLAAGNQPQHF
TGTGCCAGCAGCTTGGCCGCGGGGAATCAGCCCCAGCATTTT
>.|TRBV11-2|TRBD2|TRBJ2-3
CASSAGGGLDTQYF
TGTGCCAGCAGCGCGGGGGGGGGCCTCGATACGCAGTATTTT
>.|TRBV6-5|.|TRBJ1-1
CASSSAQKGDTEAFF
TGTGCCAGCAGTTCCGCGCAAAAGGGGGATACTGAAGCTTTCTTT
>.|TRBV5-1|.|TRBJ1-1
CASSRQENTEAFF
TGCGCCAGCAGCCGACAGGAGAACACTGAAGCTTTCTTT
>.|TRBV5-1|.|TRBJ1-4
CASSGGRYDEKLFF
TGCGCCAGCAGCGGGGGCCGCTACGATGAAAAACTGTTTTTT
>.|TRBV9|TRBD2|TRBJ2-5
CASSATSGGAWETQYF
TGTGCCAGCAGCGCGACTAGCGGGGGGGCGTGGGAGACCCAGTACTTC
>.|TRBV10-2|.|TRBJ2-5
CASSGYQRARQETQYF
TGCGCCAGCAGTGGGTATCAGCGGGCCCGCCAAGAGACCCAGTACTTC
>.|TRBV2|.|TRBJ2-7
CASSLDSEYF
TGTGCCAGCAGTTTGGACAGCGAGTACTTC
>.|TRBV3-1/TRBV3-2|.|TRBJ1-6
CASSQVPGNHNSPLHF
TGTGCCAGCAGCCAAGTCCCAGGGAACCATAATTCACCCCTCCACTTT
>.|TRBV7-9|TRBD1|TRBJ1-2
CASSLAEGAGGYTF
TGTGCCAGCAGCTTAGCGGAGGGGGCGGGTGGCTACACCTTC
>.|TRBV18|TRBD2|TRBJ2-5
CASSPLRGFQETQYF
TGTGCCAGCTCACCACTGCGGGGGTTCCAAGAGACCCAGTACTTC
>.|TRBV19|.|TRBJ1-5
CASSTGIYNQPQHF
TGTGCCAGTAGTACAGGGATCTACAATCAGCCCCAGCATTTT
>.|TRBV27|.|TRBJ1-2
CASSLKRGQLYGYTF
TGTGCCAGCAGTTTAAAACGCGGACAATTATATGGCTACACCTTC
>once|TRBV10-2|.|TRBJ1-5
CASSESGSGGAQHF
TGCGCCAGCAGTGAGTCTGGTTCGGGCGGGGCCCAGCATTTT
>once|TRBV7-2|TRBD1|TRBJ2-7
CASSLAGQPGYEQYF
TGTGCCAGCAGCTTAGCGGGACAGCCTGGCTACGAGCAGTACTTC
>.|TRBV5-1|TRBD1|TRBJ1-1
CASSSGQDFTEAFF
TGCGCCAGCAGCTCGGGACAGGACTTCACTGAAGCTTTCTTT
>.|TRBV3-1/TRBV3-2|.|TRBJ1-1
CASSQDWGDTEAFF
TGTGCCAGCAGCCAAGATTGGGGAGACACTGAAGCTTTCTTT
>once|TRBV11-2|TRBD1|TRBJ1-2
CASSENRGNYGYTF
TGTGCCAGCAGCGAGAACAGGGGGAACTATGGCTACACCTTC
>.|TRBV5-4|.|TRBJ2-2
CASSLGGRQATGELFF
TGTGCCAGCAGCCTCGGAGGCAGGCAGGCCACCGGGGAGCTGTTTTTT
>.|TRBV9|.|TRBJ1-3
CASSSGSSGNTIYF
TGTGCCAGCAGCTCTGGCAGCTCTGGAAACACCATATATTTT
>once|TRBV2|TRBD1|TRBJ2-1
CASRKGDRGDEQFF
TGTGCCAGCAGAAAGGGGGACAGGGGCGATGAGCAGTTCTTC
>.|TRBV3-1/TRBV3-2|.|TRBJ1-5
CASSQRGGSNQPQHF
TGTGCCAGCAGCCAACGTGGAGGGAGCAATCAGCCCCAGCATTTT